This passage covers 4 T cell receptor beta chains from one sample sequenced in a study of PD-L1 blockade in urothelial cancer. Here immunoSEQ multiplex PCR was the method, and the copy in TCRdb shows in-frame clones only, minus some. The sample lists roughly 40,000 clones; roughly 77% were seen once. The material was PBMCs, obtained around atezolizumab (anti-PD-L1) treatment. These receptors were collected from a man between 65 and 85 years old with urothelial cancer.

This clone was picked up a small number of times. V gene TRBV10-2 combines with J gene TRBJ1-1; TRBD1 agrees at 10 bases. Germline CDR1 and CDR2: WSHSY and SAAADI. The CDR3 runs 14 residues. Losses at the gene ends were 6 bases for V and 4 bases for J; bases not matched to a gene: 5. The CDR3 coding sequence is TGCGCCAGCAGCCGCGGACAGGGGGGCACTGAAGCTTTCTTT. Translating gives CASSRGQGGTEAFF.

The V gene is TRBV28, the J gene TRBJ1-5; D call uncertain. V was shortened by 7 bases and J by 3 bases, with 7 bases between the two germline ends. CDR3 length: 12 amino acids. Germline V gives CDR1 MDHEN, CDR2 SYDVKM. The CDR3: CASTFPNQPQHF. CDR3 bases: TGTGCCAGCACCTTTCCCAATCAGCCCCAGCATTTT.

This sequence joins TRBV11-1 and TRBJ2-1; 10 positions agree with TRBD1. The V gene end was trimmed by 5 bases and the J gene end by 8 bases; junction bases not matched to a gene: 12. CDR3 size: 16 residues. Germline V lookup: CDR1 SGHAT, CDR2 FQDESV (reference sequence). CDR3: CASSPTWTGGGYEQFF. DNA of the CDR3: TGTGCCAGCAGCCCCACCTGGACAGGGGGTGGATATGAGCAGTTCTTC.

This clone was counted a single time. An end of the junction differs from the germline gene, which may be a read error. This sample includes further DNA sequences coding for the same CDR3. The genes are TRBV28 and TRBJ1-1; 7 positions agree with TRBD1. This CDR3 is 14 amino acids long. Per germline, CDR1 MDHEN and CDR2 SYDVKM. CDR3 sequence (DNA): TGTGCCAGCAGTTATGGACAGGTCAACACTGAAGCTTTCTTC. Its translation is CASSYGQVNTEAFF.